This passage covers 32 T cell receptor beta chains from one sample sequenced in a study of post-analysis software for immune sequencing data. Points from the study as a whole: Higher frequency in patients than in controls was seen for roughly five TRBV segments, with TRBV5-6, TRBV5-1 and TRBV20-1 among them.

Their target antigens are unknown. Incorporated into the TCR beta cDNA libraries were unique molecular identifiers, which served to reduce PCR and sequencing biases. TCRdb ran MiXCR on the PCR reads and lists one entry per CDR3 protein. The data hold approximately 660,000 distinct CDR3 sequences, with roughly three fifths observed a single time. Sample: blood. The receptors were sampled from a girl aged 2 to 9 with multiple sclerosis.

The chain has TRBV30 and TRBJ2-1, with D unclear. The CDR3 consists of 13 residues. CDR1 is GTSNPN, CDR2 SVGIG, per germline (reference sequence). Trimming shortened V by 4 bases and J by 2 bases, and 9 bases separated the two germline ends. The DNA for the CDR3 is TGTGCCTGGACCTATGGGGCCTACAATGAGCAGTTCTTC. This translates into CAWTYGAYNEQFF.

CDR3 region: CASSPETDSSPNYGYTF. The CDR3 DNA follows: TGTGCCAGCTCACCGGAGACCGACTCGAGTCCCAACTATGGCTACACCTTC. This sequence joins TRBV18 and TRBJ1-2; D remains unclear. V was clipped by 3 bases and J by 2 bases, with 19 bases between them. CDR3 length equals 17 residues. In germline, CDR1 is KGHSH, CDR2 LQKENI.

This chain joins TRBV5-4 and TRBJ1-2; 7 bases fit TRBD1. The ends lost 3 bases at V and 4 bases at J; junction bases unmatched: 9. The germline gives CDR1 SGHNT, CDR2 YYREEE (reference sequence). The CDR3 totals 15 residues. In nucleotides, the CDR3 is TGTGCCAGCAGCTACTTATCACAGGGGTCCTATGGCTACACCTTC. Its protein is CASSYLSQGSYGYTF.

The chain couples TRBV28 to TRBJ2-3, with D possibly matching TRBD1 (5 bases). CDR3 length: 14 residues. Germline V gives CDR1 MDHEN, CDR2 SYDVKM. Trimming cost V 4 bases and J 4 bases, with 12 bases left between them. CDR3 in amino acids: CASSSRDKADTQYF. CDR3 bases: TGTGCCAGCAGTTCCAGGGATAAGGCAGATACGCAGTATTTT.

The chain is built from TRBV6-2 or TRBV6-3 and TRBJ1-2; 10 bases agree with TRBD1. Losses at the gene ends were 0 bases for V and 6 bases for J; bases not matched to a gene: 4. Germline loops: CDR1 MNHEY, CDR2 SVGEGT. The CDR3 is 15 amino acids. In DNA form, the CDR3 reads TGTGCCAGCAGTTACTCGATGACAGGGGGCCATGGCTACACCTTC. This sequence encodes CASSYSMTGGHGYTF.

The chain carries TRBV7-9 and TRBJ2-1; no reliable D call. Trimming removed 1 base from V and 10 bases from J, with 11 bases in between. The CDR3 extends over 13 amino acids. Per germline, CDR1 SEHNR and CDR2 FQNEAQ (reference sequence). CDR3 sequence (DNA): TGTGCCAGCAGCTTAGATCACTACGGAGAGCAGTTCTTC. As protein: CASSLDHYGEQFF.

The DNA of the CDR3 is TGCAGTGCACGTGGACAGGGAAGAGAGACCCAGTACTTC. Amino acid sequence: CSARGQGRETQYF. J is TRBJ2-5 and V is TRBV20-1; TRBD1 agrees at 8 bases. The V gene's germline CDR1 is DFQATT and CDR2 SNEGSKA (reference sequence). The V segment lost 6 bases and the J segment 4 bases; nucleotides outside the gene matches: 7. The CDR3 extends over 13 amino acids.

This clonotype has only a few counts. This chain joins TRBV6-6 and TRBJ2-3; 9 bases fit TRBD1. V shed 1 base, J shed 2 bases, and the junction held 7 bases outside the gene matches. Germline V lookup: CDR1 MNHNY, CDR2 SVGAGI (reference sequence). CDR3 size: 17 residues. CDR3 nucleotides: TGTGCCAGCAGTTACTTCTTGACAGGGGGTTTCACAGATACGCAGTATTTT. Translating gives CASSYFLTGGFTDTQYF.

The rearrangement links TRBV12-3 or TRBV12-4 to TRBJ1-1; 10 bases agree with TRBD1. J gave up 6 bases and V 6 bases, and 10 bases lay outside the gene matches. The CDR3 has 15 residues. This CDR3 is CASRPVGTGVPEAFF. The CDR3 region has the DNA TGTGCCAGCAGACCCGTTGGGACAGGGGTTCCTGAAGCTTTCTTT.

This chain connects TRBV7-3 to TRBJ2-3; unclear D gene. Deletions cut 3 bases from V and 0 bases from J, with 13 bases between. The CDR3 is 16 amino acids. Per the germline V gene, CDR1 is SGHTA and CDR2 is FQGTGA. The CDR3 is CASSLYPVSSTDTQYF. In DNA, the CDR3 is TGTGCCAGCAGCTTGTATCCGGTCAGTAGCACAGATACGCAGTATTTT. The whole variable domain, remainder taken from reference TRBV7-3 and TRBJ2-3, is GAGVSQTPSNKVTEKGKYVELRCDPISGHTALYWYRQSLGQGPEFLIYFQGTGAADDSGLPNDRFFAVRPEGSVSTLKIQRTERGDSAVYLCASSLYPVSSTDTQYFGPGTRLTVL.

This rearrangement joins TRBV11-2 to TRBJ2-7, with 10 bases aligning to TRBD2. The trim removed 1 base at V and 2 bases at J, leaving 8 bases unmatched. CDR1 is SGHAT and CDR2 is FQNNGV in the germline V gene. This CDR3 has 17 amino acids. The CDR3 protein is CASSLVQGSGRTYEQYF. CDR3 nucleotides: TGTGCCAGCAGCTTAGTCCAGGGTAGCGGGAGGACCTACGAGCAGTACTTC.

This clonotype was counted a few times. The chain recombines TRBV28 with TRBJ2-5; tentative D call: TRBD2 (6 bases). TRBJ2-7 matches the DNA end more closely, so the J call is doubtful. Germline loops: CDR1 MDHEN, CDR2 SYDVKM. The CDR3 consists of 16 residues. The CDR3: CASRPGGTLSSYEQYF. Written as DNA, the CDR3 is TGTGCCAGCAGGCCCGGGGGTACACTAAGCTCCTACGAGCAGTACTTC.

Only one count was recorded for this clonotype. The chain is built from TRBV6-5 and TRBJ2-3; 7 nucleotides align to TRBD1. CDR3 length: 16 residues. V trimming: 0 bases; J trimming: 1 base; junction bases outside the gene matches: 4. CDR1 and CDR2 (germline): MNHEY, SVGAGI. For the CDR3, the DNA is TGTGCCAGCAGTTACTCGGACACAGGGGGCACAGATACGCAGTATTTT. Protein: CASSYSDTGGTDTQYF.

The chain combines TRBV5-1 with TRBJ2-5, with TRBD2 matching over 7 bases. V lost 0 bases and J lost 1; bases outside the gene matches: 3. The CDR3 runs 15 residues. Germline assignment: CDR1 SGHRS and CDR2 YFSETQ. The CDR3 region has the DNA TGCGCCAGCAGCTTGGGCGGGAGTACCCAAGAGACCCAGTACTTC. This gives the protein CASSLGGSTQETQYF.

Concerning this clonotype itself: An end of the junction differs from the germline gene, which may be a read error. The chain is built from TRBV5-1 and TRBJ2-1, with D perhaps matching TRBD1 (6 bases). The CDR3 is made up of 15 amino acids. Germline assignment: CDR1 SGHRS and CDR2 YFSETQ. CDR3: CASSPGHQTYNEPFF. CDR3 bases: TGCGCCAGCAGCCCGGGACATCAAACCTACAATGAGCCGTTCTTC.

The gene calls are TRBV20-1 and TRBJ1-5; no reliable D call. V lost 6 bases and J lost 4, with 10 bases in between. In germline, CDR1 is DFQATT, CDR2 SNEGSKA (reference sequence). CDR3 length: 12 residues. CDR3 DNA sequence: TGCAGTGCCACGAGGCCGAATCAGCCCCAGCATTTT. It codes for CSATRPNQPQHF.

This clonotype was counted between two and nine times. The V call is TRBV20-1, the J call TRBJ2-3; D is ambiguous. V lost 4 bases to trimming and J lost 0 bases, with 11 bases between them. The germline CDR1 and CDR2 sequences are DFQATT and SNEGSKA (reference sequence). The CDR3 is 14 amino acids. This CDR3 is CSATPGSSTDTQYF. CDR3 in DNA: TGCAGTGCTACCCCGGGCAGTAGCACAGATACGCAGTATTTT.

The genes are TRBV3-1 and TRBJ1-2; D may be TRBD1 (6 bases). Per the germline V gene, CDR1 is LGHDT and CDR2 is YNNKEL (reference sequence). The CDR3 totals 15 residues. V shed 2 bases and J shed 4 bases, with 14 bases lying between them. The chain's CDR3 is CASSQYWGRGYGYTF. The CDR3, as DNA: TGTGCCAGCAGCCAATACTGGGGGCGCGGCTATGGCTACACCTTC.

DNA for the CDR3: TGTGCCAGCAGCTTACCCCGGGACAGGGCTAATGAAAAACTGTTTTTT. Encoded protein: CASSLPRDRANEKLFF. The chain joins TRBV7-8 to TRBJ1-4, with TRBD1 identical over 9 bases. Germline V gene data show CDR1 as SGHVS and CDR2 as FQNEAQ. V shed 2 bases and J 3 bases; nucleotides not matched to a gene: 4. The CDR3 is 16 amino acids.

There are a few counts of this clonotype. The CDR3 coding sequence is TGTGCCAGCAGCCAATCCGGGGGCGAAAAACTGTTTTTT. This translates into CASSQSGGEKLFF. The V and J genes are TRBV3-1 and TRBJ1-4; weak D call: TRBD1 (6 bases). The CDR3 length is 13 residues. From germline, CDR1 is LGHDT and CDR2 YNNKEL (reference sequence). V was trimmed by 2 bases and J by 8 bases, leaving 9 bases between them. Filled out from reference TRBV3-1 and TRBJ1-4, the complete variable domain reads DTAVSQTPKYLVTQMGNDKSIKCEQNLGHDTMYWYKQDSKKFLKIMFSYNNKELIINETVPNRFSPKSPDKAHLNLHINSLELGDSAVYFCASSQSGGEKLFFGSGTQLSVL.

The genes are TRBV20-1 and TRBJ2-3; D is uncertain. V was trimmed by 3 bases and J by 7 bases, leaving 17 bases between them. The CDR3 sequence is 14 residues long. The germline V gene encodes CDR1 DFQATT and CDR2 SNEGSKA (reference sequence). The CDR3 protein is CSASGLRWPNTQYF. The CDR3 DNA is TGCAGTGCTAGCGGGCTCCGCTGGCCTAATACGCAGTATTTT.

This clonotype was detected a few times. The chain joins TRBV29-1 to TRBJ2-3; D unresolved. CDR3 size: 14 residues. Trimming took 7 bases from V and 1 from J, leaving 15 bases between them. Per the germline V gene, CDR1 is SQVTM and CDR2 is ANQGSEA. This CDR3 is CSARPVSGTDTQYF. CDR3 coding DNA: TGCAGCGCAAGACCGGTGTCGGGCACAGATACGCAGTATTTT.

In this sample, this clonotype turned up a few times. This chain connects TRBV6-2 or TRBV6-3 to TRBJ2-1, with 8 bases fitting TRBD2. The CDR3 has 18 amino acids. CDR1 MNHEY and CDR2 SVGEGT come from the germline V gene. Germline trimming cut 5 bases from V and 0 bases from J; bases unmatched to any gene: 12. The CDR3 coding sequence is TGTGCCAGCAGTCCATCCATGTTAAGCGGGAGCTCCTACAATGAGCAGTTCTTC. This gives the protein CASSPSMLSGSSYNEQFF.

The genes are TRBV28 and TRBJ2-1; the D gene is possibly TRBD1 (5 bases). The CDR3 extends over 13 amino acids. CDR1 MDHEN and CDR2 SYDVKM come from the germline V gene. The V end lost 4 bases, the J end lost 10 bases, and 14 bases lay between the germline ends. CDR3 region: CASSYKGLLEQFF. Written as DNA, the CDR3 is TGTGCCAGCAGTTACAAGGGGCTACTGGAGCAGTTCTTC.

This clonotype was seen a handful of times. The rearrangement uses TRBV20-1 and TRBJ2-7; a weak D match, TRBD2 (7 bases). The CDR3 is 12 residues long. Germline V gene sequence: CDR1 DFQATT, CDR2 SNEGSKA (reference sequence). Trimming stripped 3 bases from V and 7 bases from J, with 13 bases between. The CDR3 here is CSASRGAEEQYF. DNA for the CDR3: TGCAGTGCTAGCCGGGGGGCTGAGGAGCAGTACTTC.

This clonotype was recorded a few times. This chain connects TRBV29-1 to TRBJ2-7; 9 nucleotides line up with TRBD2. CDR3 length equals 17 residues. The ends lost 6 bases at V and 0 bases at J; junction bases unmatched: 15. Germline V lookup: CDR1 SQVTM, CDR2 ANQGSEA. The CDR3 here is CSVLTGGRAQSSYEQYF. The CDR3 DNA follows: TGCAGCGTGCTTACGGGCGGGAGGGCCCAGAGCTCCTACGAGCAGTACTTC.

This clonotype has just one count. J is TRBJ2-5 and V is TRBV6-5; 10 nucleotides agree with TRBD2. Germline loops: CDR1 MNHEY, CDR2 SVGAGI. V lost 0 bases to trimming and J lost 4 bases; unmatched junction nucleotides: 8. CDR3 length equals 17 residues. The CDR3 is CASSYSPSLAGAETQYF. The CDR3 bases are TGTGCCAGCAGTTACTCGCCTAGCCTAGCGGGAGCAGAGACCCAGTACTTC.

This sequence joins TRBV18 and TRBJ2-5, with TRBD1 matching over 7 bases. The trim removed 0 bases at V and 5 bases at J, leaving 15 bases unmatched. The CDR3 length is 18 residues. Germline CDR1 and CDR2: KGHSH and LQKENI. DNA of the CDR3: TGTGCCAGCTCACCACCGCAGCGACAGGGCGAGTTTCGGGAGACCCAGTACTTC. Translation gives CASSPPQRQGEFRETQYF.

V gene TRBV20-1 combines with J gene TRBJ1-3, with 7 bases matching TRBD1. The germline gives CDR1 DFQATT, CDR2 SNEGSKA (reference sequence). The CDR3 is made up of 16 amino acids. Trimming took 4 bases from V and 4 from J; bases not matched to a gene: 13. CDR3: CSATAGGSLRGNTIYF. The CDR3 nucleotides are TGCAGTGCTACAGCAGGGGGGTCGTTGAGAGGAAACACCATATATTTT.

This clonotype appeared a single time. The CDR3 region has the DNA TGTGCCAGCACTACCTCTAGCGGGAGCTACAATGAGCAGTTCTTC. Encoded protein: CASTTSSGSYNEQFF. V and J are TRBV6-5 and TRBJ2-1; 10 bases line up with TRBD2. The V gene's germline CDR1 is MNHEY and CDR2 SVGAGI. This CDR3 comprises 15 residues. V shed 7 bases, J shed 3 bases, and the junction held 6 bases outside the gene matches.

The J gene is TRBJ1-2, the V gene TRBV14, with TRBD1 identical over 7 bases. CDR3 length: 12 residues. The V gene's germline CDR1 is SGHDN and CDR2 FVKESK. J was trimmed by 6 bases and V by 5 bases; bases with no gene match: 3. The DNA for the CDR3 is TGTGCCAGCAGCGACGACAGGGATGGCTACACCTTC. Its translation: CASSDDRDGYTF.

V is TRBV15 and J is TRBJ2-1; 8 bases fit TRBD1. V shed 4 bases and J 3 bases; nucleotides not matched to a gene: 5. CDR3 length: 15 amino acids. Germline loops: CDR1 LNHNV, CDR2 YYDKDF (reference sequence). CDR3 nucleotide sequence: TGTGCCACCAGCACGGTACAGGGGGGCTACAATGAGCAGTTCTTC. Translated, it gives CATSTVQGGYNEQFF.